Shown below are 5 T cell receptor beta chains from a single sample sequenced in a study of cytomegalovirus exposure and HLA in healthy donors (dated by TCRdb to about 2017). Library preparation was by the immunoSEQ multiplex PCR assay. A mixture of 60 forward primers for TCR Vbeta segments and 13 reverse primers for TCR Jbeta segments was used in the multiplex PCR. TCRdb's version of the immuneACCESS table is confined to in-frame rearrangements and falls short of the full clone set. An unresolved V gene accounts for under half of the shortfall where checked; the remainder is of unknown origin. Across this sample there are about 140,000 clones, with approximately 80% seen only once. In total, the top ten clones hold around 1.9% of the sample. Sequenced input: PBMCs. The receptor set was obtained from a man between 35 and 55 years old in good health and CMV-seronegative.

CDR3 in DNA: TGTGCCGCTTCCCTTGGGGGCCTACCTGGAAACACCATATATTTT. Translating gives CAASLGGLPGNTIYF. The V call is TRBV19, the J call TRBJ1-3; weak D call: TRBD1 (6 bases). CDR1 and CDR2 from the germline V gene are LNHDA and SQIVND (reference sequence). The CDR3 covers 15 residues. The V end was cut by 11 bases, the J end by 2 bases, with 19 bases between.

J is TRBJ2-1 and V is TRBV18, with 8 bases lining up with TRBD2. Trimming removed 0 bases from V and 1 base from J; junction bases left unmatched: 5. The CDR3 totals 17 residues. The germline CDR1 and CDR2 sequences are KGHSH and LQKENI. CDR3 in amino acids: CASSPPPGRASYNEQFF. CDR3 DNA sequence: TGTGCCAGCTCACCACCCCCCGGGAGGGCTTCCTACAATGAGCAGTTCTTC.

The chain combines TRBV10-2 with TRBJ2-5; 12 bases are a match to TRBD1. Germline CDR1 and CDR2: WSHSY and SAAADI. This CDR3 contains 15 residues. J gave up 5 bases and V 4 bases, and 5 bases lay outside the gene matches. In DNA form, the CDR3 reads TGCGCCAGCAGTGCTGGGACAGGGGGCCGGGAGACCCAGTACTTC. It encodes CASSAGTGGRETQYF.

In its sample, this clone was seen a few times. J is TRBJ2-7 and V is TRBV6-4; D is possibly TRBD2 (7 bases). Trimming cost V 3 bases and J 5 bases, with 20 bases left between them. CDR1 is MRHNA and CDR2 is SNTAGT in the germline V gene. The CDR3 extends over 16 amino acids. CDR3 region: CASSEKIGGARNEQYF. In nucleotides, the CDR3 is TGTGCCAGCAGTGAGAAGATAGGGGGGGCTAGGAACGAGCAGTACTTC.

The chain recombines TRBV6-4 with TRBJ2-1, with 10 bases fitting TRBD2. CDR1 and CDR2 (germline): MRHNA, SNTAGT. With 4 bases clipped from V and 7 bases from J, the junction kept 7 bases outside the gene matches. The CDR3 contains 15 residues. CDR3: CASSVAGGQGNEQFF. CDR3 coding DNA: TGTGCCAGCAGTGTAGCGGGGGGCCAGGGAAATGAGCAGTTCTTC.